This TCR beta chain was documented in a study of breast tumors, draining lymph nodes, adjacent tissues. Study results and limitations: Tumor T cell lymph node origin was a supported hypothesis, not proven. Findings are consistent with lymph node origin and intratumoral expansion of most tumor T cells.

The CDR3 consists of 14 residues. The germline gives CDR1 SQVTM, CDR2 ANQGSEA. TCRdb passed the multiplex PCR reads through MiXCR, listing each CDR3 protein once. The sample lists roughly 260,000 distinct CDR3 sequences, 30% to 35% seen once, with about 1% in the top ten. Samples came from axillary lymph nodes draining the breast cancer. A remark on this clonotype: Its antigen is as yet unknown. Compared with germline, one end of the junction differs, possibly owing to a read error.

This TCR derives from a female donor with breast cancer. Some clones in this sample may be carry-over from other donors' samples. The sequenced sample consisted of axillary lymph node tissue. The chain carries TRBV29-1 and TRBJ2-2, with D unresolved. The CDR3 DNA reads TGCAGCGGACGAAGAGTGGCATCTGTTTTGGAGCTGGTTTTT. This codes for CSGRRVASVLELVF.